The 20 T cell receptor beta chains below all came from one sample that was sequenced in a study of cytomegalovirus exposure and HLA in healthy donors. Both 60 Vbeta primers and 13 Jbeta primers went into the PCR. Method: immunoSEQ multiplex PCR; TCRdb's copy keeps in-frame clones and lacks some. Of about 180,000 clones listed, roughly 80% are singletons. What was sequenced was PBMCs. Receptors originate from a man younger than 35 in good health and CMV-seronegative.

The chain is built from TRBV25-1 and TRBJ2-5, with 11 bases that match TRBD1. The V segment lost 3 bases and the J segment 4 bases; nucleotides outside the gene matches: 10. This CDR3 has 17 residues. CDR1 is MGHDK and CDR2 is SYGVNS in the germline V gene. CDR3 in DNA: TGTGCCAGCAGTGACCGAGGACAGGGGGCGCGACGAGAGACCCAGTACTTC. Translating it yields CASSDRGQGARRETQYF. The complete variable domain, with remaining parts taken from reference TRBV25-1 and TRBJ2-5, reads EADIYQTPRYLVIGTGKKITLECSQTMGHDKMYWYQQDPGMELHLIHYSYGVNSTEKGDLSSESTVSRIRTEHFPLTLESARPSHTSQYLCASSDRGQGARRETQYFGPGTRLLVL.

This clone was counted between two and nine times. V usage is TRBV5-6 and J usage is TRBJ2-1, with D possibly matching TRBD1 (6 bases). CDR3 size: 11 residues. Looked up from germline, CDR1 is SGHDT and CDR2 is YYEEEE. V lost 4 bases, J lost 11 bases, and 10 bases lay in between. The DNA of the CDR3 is TGTGCCAGCAGCACCGGGACACAGCAGTTCTTC. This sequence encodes CASSTGTQQFF.

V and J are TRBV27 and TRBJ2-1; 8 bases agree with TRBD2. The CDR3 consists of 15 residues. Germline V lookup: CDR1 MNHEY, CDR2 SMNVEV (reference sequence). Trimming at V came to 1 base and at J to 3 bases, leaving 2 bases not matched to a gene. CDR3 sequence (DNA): TGTGCCAGCAGTTTATTGACTAGCGACTACAATGAGCAGTTCTTC. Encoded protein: CASSLLTSDYNEQFF.

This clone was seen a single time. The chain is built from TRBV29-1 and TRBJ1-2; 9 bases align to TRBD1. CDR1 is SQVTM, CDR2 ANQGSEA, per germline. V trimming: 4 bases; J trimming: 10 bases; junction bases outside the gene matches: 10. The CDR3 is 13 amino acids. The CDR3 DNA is TGCAGCGTTGTCCACAGGGGGCCGTCCCACTACACCTTC. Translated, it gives CSVVHRGPSHYTF.

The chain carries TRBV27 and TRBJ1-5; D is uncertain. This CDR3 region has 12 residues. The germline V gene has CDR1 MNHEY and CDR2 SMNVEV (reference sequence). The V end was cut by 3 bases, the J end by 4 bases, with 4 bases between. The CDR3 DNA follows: TGTGCCAGCAGTTTCCAAAATCAGCCCCAGCATTTT. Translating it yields CASSFQNQPQHF.

DNA for the CDR3: TGTGCCAGCAGGCCGGGGCTAGCGGACACAGATACGCAGTATTTT. It codes for CASRPGLADTDTQYF. This chain links TRBV9 with TRBJ2-3; 7 bases are shared with TRBD2. J was trimmed by 2 bases and V by 5 bases; bases with no gene match: 8. Germline-derived CDR1 and CDR2 are SGDLS and YYNGEE. CDR3 length: 15 residues.

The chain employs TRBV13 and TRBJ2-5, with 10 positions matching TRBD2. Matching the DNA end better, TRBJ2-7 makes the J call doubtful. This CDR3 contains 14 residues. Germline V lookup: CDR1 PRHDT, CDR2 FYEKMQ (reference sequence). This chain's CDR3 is CASSTSGGAYEQYF. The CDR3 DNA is TGTGCCAGCAGCACAAGCGGGGGGGCTTACGAGCAGTACTTC.

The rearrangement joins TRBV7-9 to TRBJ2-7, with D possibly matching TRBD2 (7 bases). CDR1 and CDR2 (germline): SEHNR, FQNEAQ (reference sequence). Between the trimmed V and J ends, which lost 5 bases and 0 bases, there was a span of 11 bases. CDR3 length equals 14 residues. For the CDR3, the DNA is TGTGCCAGCAGCCGAGGGGGGGTCTCCTACGAGCAGTACTTC. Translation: CASSRGGVSYEQYF.

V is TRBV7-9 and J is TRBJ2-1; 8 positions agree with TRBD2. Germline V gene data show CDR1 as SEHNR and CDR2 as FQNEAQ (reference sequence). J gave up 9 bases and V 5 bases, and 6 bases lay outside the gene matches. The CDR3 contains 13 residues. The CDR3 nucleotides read TGTGCCAGCAGCATAACTAGCGGAGGTGAGCAGTTCTTC. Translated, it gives CASSITSGGEQFF.

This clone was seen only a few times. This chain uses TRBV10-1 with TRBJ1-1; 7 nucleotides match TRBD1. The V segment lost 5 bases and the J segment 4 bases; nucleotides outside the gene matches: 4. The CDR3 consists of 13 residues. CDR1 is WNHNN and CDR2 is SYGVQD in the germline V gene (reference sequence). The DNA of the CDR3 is TGCGCCAGCAGTCAGGGGGGAGGCACTGAAGCTTTCTTT. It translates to CASSQGGGTEAFF.

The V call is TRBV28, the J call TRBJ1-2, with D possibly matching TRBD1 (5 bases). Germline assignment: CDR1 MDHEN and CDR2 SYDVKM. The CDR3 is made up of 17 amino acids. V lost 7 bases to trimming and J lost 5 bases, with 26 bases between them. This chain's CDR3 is CASTPGGVVVPAYGYTF. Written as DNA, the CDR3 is TGTGCCAGCACCCCCGGAGGGGTAGTTGTGCCTGCTTATGGCTACACCTTC.

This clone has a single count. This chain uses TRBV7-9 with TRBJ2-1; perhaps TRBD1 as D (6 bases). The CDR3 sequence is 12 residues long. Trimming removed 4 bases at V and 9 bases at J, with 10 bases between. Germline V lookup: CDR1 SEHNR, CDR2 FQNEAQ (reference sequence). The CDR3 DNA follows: TGTGCCAGCAGCTACCCCAGGGGTGAGCAGTTCTTC. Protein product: CASSYPRGEQFF.

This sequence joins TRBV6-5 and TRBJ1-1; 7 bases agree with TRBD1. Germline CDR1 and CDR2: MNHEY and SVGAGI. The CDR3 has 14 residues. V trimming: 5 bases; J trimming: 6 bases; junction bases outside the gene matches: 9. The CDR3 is CASSPGGSAAEAFF. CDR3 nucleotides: TGTGCCAGCAGTCCAGGGGGAAGCGCGGCTGAAGCTTTCTTT.

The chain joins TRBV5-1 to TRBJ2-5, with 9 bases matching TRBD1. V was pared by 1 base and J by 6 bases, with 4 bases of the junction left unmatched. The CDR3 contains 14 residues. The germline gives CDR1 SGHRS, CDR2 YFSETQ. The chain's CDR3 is CASSLTGGAKTQYF. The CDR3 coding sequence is TGCGCCAGCAGCTTGACAGGGGGCGCAAAGACCCAGTACTTC.

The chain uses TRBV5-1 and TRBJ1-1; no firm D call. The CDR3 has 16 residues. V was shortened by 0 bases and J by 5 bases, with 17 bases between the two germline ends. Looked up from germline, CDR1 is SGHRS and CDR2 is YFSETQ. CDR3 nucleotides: TGCGCCAGCAGCTTGGCCCTGGGCCCCCCTGATACTGAAGCTTTCTTT. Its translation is CASSLALGPPDTEAFF.

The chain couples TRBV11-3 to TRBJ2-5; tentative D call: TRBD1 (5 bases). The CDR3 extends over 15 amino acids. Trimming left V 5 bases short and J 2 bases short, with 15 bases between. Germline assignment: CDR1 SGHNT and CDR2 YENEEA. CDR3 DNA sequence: TGTGCCAGCAGCATCCTCAGGGTCGGACAAGAGACCCAGTACTTC. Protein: CASSILRVGQETQYF.

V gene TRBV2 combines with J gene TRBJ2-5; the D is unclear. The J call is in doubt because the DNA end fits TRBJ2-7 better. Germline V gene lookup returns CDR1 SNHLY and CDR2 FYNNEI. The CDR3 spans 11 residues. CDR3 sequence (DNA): TGTGCCAGCCGTATATCCTACGAGCAGTACTTC. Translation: CASRISYEQYF.

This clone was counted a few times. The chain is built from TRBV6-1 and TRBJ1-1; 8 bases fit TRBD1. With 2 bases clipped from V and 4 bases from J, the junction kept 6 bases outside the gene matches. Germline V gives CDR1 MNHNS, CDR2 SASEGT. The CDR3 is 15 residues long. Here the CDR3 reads CASSERDRWGTEAFF. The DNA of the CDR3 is TGTGCCAGCAGTGAAAGGGACAGGTGGGGCACTGAAGCTTTCTTT.

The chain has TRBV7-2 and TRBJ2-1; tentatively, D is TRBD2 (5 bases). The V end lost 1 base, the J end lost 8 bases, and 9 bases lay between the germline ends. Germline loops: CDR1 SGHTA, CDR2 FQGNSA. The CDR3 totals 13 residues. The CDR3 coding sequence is TGTGCCAGCAGCTTAGGAGGGTACGATGAGCAGTTCTTC. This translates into CASSLGGYDEQFF.

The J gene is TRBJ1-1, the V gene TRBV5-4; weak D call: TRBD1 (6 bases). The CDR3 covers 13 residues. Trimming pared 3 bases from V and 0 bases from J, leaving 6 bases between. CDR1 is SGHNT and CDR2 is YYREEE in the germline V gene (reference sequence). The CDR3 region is CASSWTVNTEAFF. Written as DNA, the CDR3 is TGTGCCAGCAGCTGGACAGTGAACACTGAAGCTTTCTTT.